These T cell receptor beta chains were read from a single sample in a study of shared clonotypes between healthy human individuals. Only in-frame clones appear in the TCRdb table, and some are missing; sequencing was by immunoSEQ multiplex PCR. Of more than 2,000,000 clones listed, over 85% are singletons. Sequencing was carried out using naive CD4+ T cells from PBMCs. Receptor source: a man aged 18 to 29 in good health. Some clones in this sample may be carry-over from other donors' samples. Each CDR3 is given with its conserved first and last residue. D genes are given only for firm matches. Not every row has a clone size; where given, it reads once, few, many or a size class.

J gene: TRBJ2-7
V gene: TRBV7-2
D gene: NA
clone size: NA
CDR3 DNA: TGTGCCAGCAGCTTACTGGGGACGGTGTCCTACGAGCAGTACTTC
CDR3 protein: CASSLLGTVSYEQYF

J gene: TRBJ2-5
V gene: TRBV5-4
D gene: TRBD2
clone size: NA
CDR3 DNA: TGTGCCAGCAGCTTGCGACTAGCGATCGGAGAGACCCAGTACTTC
CDR3 protein: CASSLRLAIGETQYF

J gene: TRBJ2-5
V gene: TRBV5-1
D gene: TRBD1
clone size: NA
CDR3 DNA: TGCGCCAGCAGATCCGGACAGGGGGGAGAGACCCAGTACTTC
CDR3 protein: CASRSGQGGETQYF

J gene: TRBJ1-2
V gene: TRBV30
D gene: TRBD1
clone size: NA
CDR3 DNA: TGTGCCTGGATAACGGGACAGGGTGGGATGAAGCGTGGCTACACCTTC
CDR3 protein: CAWITGQGGMKRGYTF

J gene: TRBJ2-7
V gene: TRBV5-1
D gene: NA
clone size: NA
CDR3 DNA: TGCGCCAGCAGCTCGGACGCCAGGGAAATCTCCTACGAGCAGTACTTC
CDR3 protein: CASSSDAREISYEQYF

J gene: TRBJ2-5
V gene: TRBV28
D gene: NA
clone size: once
CDR3 DNA: TGTGCCAGCAGCCCAAACTATTCAACCCAGTACTTC
CDR3 protein: CASSPNYSTQYF

J gene: TRBJ2-3
V gene: TRBV7-2
D gene: TRBD2
clone size: NA
CDR3 DNA: TGTGCCAGCAGCCAGACTAGCGGATTATACACAGATACGCAGTATTTT
CDR3 protein: CASSQTSGLYTDTQYF

J gene: TRBJ2-1
V gene: TRBV11-2
D gene: NA
clone size: NA
CDR3 DNA: TGTGCCAGCAGCCACGCGGGTGAGCAGTTCTTC
CDR3 protein: CASSHAGEQFF

J gene: TRBJ1-2
V gene: TRBV27
D gene: NA
clone size: NA
CDR3 DNA: TGTGCCAGCAGCTCGGGCCCGGGGGGTACCTATGGCTACACCTTC
CDR3 protein: CASSSGPGGTYGYTF

J gene: TRBJ1-4
V gene: TRBV9
D gene: TRBD1
clone size: NA
CDR3 DNA: TGTGCCAGCAGCGTCGACAGGGCTGGGGGTGAAAAACTGTTTTTT
CDR3 protein: CASSVDRAGGEKLFF

J gene: TRBJ2-3
V gene: TRBV7-2
D gene: TRBD2
clone size: NA
CDR3 DNA: TGTGCCAGCAGCTTAGATCGGCTAGCGGGGAGCACAGATACGCAGTATTTT
CDR3 protein: CASSLDRLAGSTDTQYF

J gene: TRBJ2-2
V gene: TRBV7-8
D gene: TRBD2
clone size: NA
CDR3 DNA: TGTGCCAGCAGCTTAGGAGGCGGGGCGGGAGGCCTGGGGGAGCTGTTTTTT
CDR3 protein: CASSLGGGAGGLGELFF

J gene: TRBJ1-3
V gene: TRBV18
D gene: TRBD1
clone size: NA
CDR3 DNA: TGTGCCAGCTCACCCTCAGGACAGGGCTCTGGAAACACCATATATTTT
CDR3 protein: CASSPSGQGSGNTIYF

J gene: TRBJ2-7
V gene: TRBV7-2
D gene: TRBD1
clone size: once
CDR3 DNA: TGTGCCAGCAGCCCGGGACAGGGGACCGAGCAGTACTTC
CDR3 protein: CASSPGQGTEQYF

J gene: TRBJ2-3
V gene: TRBV5-1
D gene: TRBD2
clone size: NA
CDR3 DNA: TGCGCCAGCAGCTTTAGCGGGAGGGTAGATACGCAGTATTTT
CDR3 protein: CASSFSGRVDTQYF

J gene: TRBJ2-7
V gene: TRBV29-1
D gene: TRBD1
clone size: NA
CDR3 DNA: TGCAGCGTAGAACCGGACAGGGCCCCCTACGAGCAGTACTTC
CDR3 protein: CSVEPDRAPYEQYF

J gene: TRBJ2-2
V gene: TRBV7-3
D gene: TRBD1
clone size: NA
CDR3 DNA: TGTGCCAGCAGCCCGCAGCCGGGACAGGGGAACACCGGGGAGCTGTTTTTT
CDR3 protein: CASSPQPGQGNTGELFF

J gene: TRBJ2-3
V gene: TRBV7-3
D gene: NA
clone size: once
CDR3 DNA: TGTGCCAGCAGCCCAAGGGGTATAGATACGCAGTATTTT
CDR3 protein: CASSPRGIDTQYF

J gene: TRBJ2-1
V gene: TRBV6-1
D gene: TRBD2
clone size: NA
CDR3 DNA: TGTGCCAGCAGTGAAGGGACTAGCGGGAGGTTCGGGGAGTTCTTC
CDR3 protein: CASSEGTSGRFGEFF

J gene: TRBJ2-1
V gene: TRBV15
D gene: TRBD2
clone size: NA
CDR3 DNA: TGTGCCACCAGCAGAGATAGACGAGGACTAGCGGGAACCCGATCCTACAATGAGCAGTTCTTC
CDR3 protein: CATSRDRRGLAGTRSYNEQFF

J gene: TRBJ2-7
V gene: TRBV6-1
D gene: NA
clone size: NA
CDR3 DNA: TGTGCCAGCATTTTTCTTGGGTCTCTCTCCTACGAGCAGTACTTC
CDR3 protein: CASIFLGSLSYEQYF

J gene: TRBJ2-3
V gene: TRBV2
D gene: TRBD1
clone size: NA
CDR3 DNA: TGTGCCAGCAGTGGGGACAGGGGGGTGACAGATACGCAGTATTTT
CDR3 protein: CASSGDRGVTDTQYF

J gene: TRBJ1-1
V gene: TRBV19
D gene: NA
clone size: few
CDR3 DNA: TGTGCCAGTAGCCCGGCCTGGACTGAAGCTTTCTTT
CDR3 protein: CASSPAWTEAFF

J gene: TRBJ2-1
V gene: TRBV27
D gene: TRBD2
clone size: NA
CDR3 DNA: TGTGCCAGCAGACCTACTAGCGGGTCCTTTTCCTACAATGAGCAGTTCTTC
CDR3 protein: CASRPTSGSFSYNEQFF

J gene: TRBJ2-7
V gene: TRBV11-1
D gene: NA
clone size: once
CDR3 DNA: TGTGCCAGCAGCTCGCGGACTATTCTCTACGAGCAGTACTTC
CDR3 protein: CASSSRTILYEQYF

J gene: TRBJ2-7
V gene: TRBV27
D gene: NA
clone size: NA
CDR3 DNA: TGTGCCACCCGGCCCCCCGGAAAATACGAGCAGTACTTC
CDR3 protein: CATRPPGKYEQYF

J gene: TRBJ2-2
V gene: TRBV27
D gene: NA
clone size: NA
CDR3 DNA: TGTGCCAGCAAACCGGTGGGGGGTCTCCCCGGGGAGCTGTTTTTT
CDR3 protein: CASKPVGGLPGELFF

J gene: TRBJ2-7
V gene: TRBV7-2
D gene: TRBD2
clone size: NA
CDR3 DNA: TGTGCCAGCAGCTTAGGCGGCGTAGCGGGAGTTTACGAGCAGTACTTC
CDR3 protein: CASSLGGVAGVYEQYF

J gene: TRBJ2-1
V gene: TRBV19
D gene: NA
clone size: NA
CDR3 DNA: TGTGCCAGTAGTATCACGGCGGGATACAATGAGCAGTTCTTC
CDR3 protein: CASSITAGYNEQFF

J gene: TRBJ2-5
V gene: TRBV19
D gene: TRBD1
clone size: NA
CDR3 DNA: TGTGCCAGTAGTATCCGACAGGGGCAGGAGACCCAGTACTTC
CDR3 protein: CASSIRQGQETQYF

J gene: TRBJ2-2
V gene: TRBV23-1
D gene: NA
clone size: NA
CDR3 DNA: TGCGCCAGCAGTCAAGGAGGGCTCGCGAACACCGGGGAGCTGTTTTTT
CDR3 protein: CASSQGGLANTGELFF

J gene: TRBJ1-2
V gene: TRBV10-3
D gene: NA
clone size: few
CDR3 DNA: TGTGCCATCAGTGAGTCGATGGGCAGAAACTATGGCTACACCTTC
CDR3 protein: CAISESMGRNYGYTF

J gene: TRBJ2-7
V gene: TRBV4-3
D gene: TRBD1
clone size: NA
CDR3 DNA: TGCGCCAGCAGCCACGGACAGGGCTCCTACGAGCAGTACTTC
CDR3 protein: CASSHGQGSYEQYF

J gene: TRBJ2-1
V gene: TRBV5-6
D gene: TRBD1
clone size: once
CDR3 DNA: TGTGCCAGCAGCTCGGACCAGGGACAGGGGGCGGGCTACAATGAGCAGTTCTTC
CDR3 protein: CASSSDQGQGAGYNEQFF

J gene: TRBJ1-1
V gene: TRBV5-1
D gene: NA
clone size: NA
CDR3 DNA: TGCGCCAGCAGCTTGGCTGGGAGAACTGAAGCTTTCTTT
CDR3 protein: CASSLAGRTEAFF

J gene: TRBJ2-7
V gene: TRBV11-2
D gene: NA
clone size: once
CDR3 DNA: TGTGCCAGCAGCTCCTACGAGCAGTACTTC
CDR3 protein: CASSSYEQYF

J gene: TRBJ2-3
V gene: TRBV28
D gene: NA
clone size: NA
CDR3 DNA: TGTGCCAGCAGCCCCCCCGGTTTAACAGATACGCAGTATTTT
CDR3 protein: CASSPPGLTDTQYF

J gene: TRBJ2-6
V gene: TRBV9
D gene: NA
clone size: NA
CDR3 DNA: TGTGCCAGCAGCGTAGGTGGGATCATCAACTCTGGGGCCAACGTCCTGACTTTC
CDR3 protein: CASSVGGIINSGANVLTF

J gene: TRBJ1-5
V gene: TRBV5-1
D gene: NA
clone size: NA
CDR3 DNA: TGCGCCAGCAGCTTGGAGCCAGATCGATATCAGCCCCAGCATTTT
CDR3 protein: CASSLEPDRYQPQHF

J gene: TRBJ1-1
V gene: TRBV18
D gene: NA
clone size: NA
CDR3 DNA: TGTGCCAGCTCACCAGTCAGAGTAGGGGCAATGAACACTGAAGCTTTCTTT
CDR3 protein: CASSPVRVGAMNTEAFF

J gene: TRBJ2-5
V gene: TRBV7-2
D gene: NA
clone size: NA
CDR3 DNA: TGTGCCAGCAGCACAAGTGTATGGCCCCAAGAGACCCAGTACTTC
CDR3 protein: CASSTSVWPQETQYF

J gene: TRBJ1-2
V gene: TRBV19
D gene: NA
clone size: NA
CDR3 DNA: TGTGCCAGTAGTATAGGTACAGAGACTAACTATGGCTACACCTTC
CDR3 protein: CASSIGTETNYGYTF

J gene: TRBJ1-4
V gene: TRBV5-1
D gene: NA
clone size: NA
CDR3 DNA: TGCGCCAGCAGCTTGGGAGACAGAACCTTAAAACTGTTTTTT
CDR3 protein: CASSLGDRTLKLFF

J gene: TRBJ2-7
V gene: TRBV6-4
D gene: NA
clone size: NA
CDR3 DNA: TGTGCCAGCAGTGACTCGAGGGGGGGCGTGCTCTTCTACGAGCAGTACTTC
CDR3 protein: CASSDSRGGVLFYEQYF

J gene: TRBJ1-1
V gene: TRBV7-2
D gene: NA
clone size: NA
CDR3 DNA: TGTGCCAGCAGCTTAGCTTCCGGCCGGGCGGGTGAAGCTTTCTTT
CDR3 protein: CASSLASGRAGEAFF

J gene: TRBJ1-1
V gene: TRBV7-8
D gene: NA
clone size: NA
CDR3 DNA: TGTGCCAGCAGCCAAGTTCAGGGGAACACTGAAGCTTTCTTT
CDR3 protein: CASSQVQGNTEAFF

J gene: TRBJ2-3
V gene: TRBV27
D gene: NA
clone size: NA
CDR3 DNA: TGTGCCAGCACCACGGGACTTTACACAGATACGCAGTATTTT
CDR3 protein: CASTTGLYTDTQYF

J gene: TRBJ2-7
V gene: TRBV5-5
D gene: NA
clone size: NA
CDR3 DNA: TGTGCCAGCAGCTTCACGGGAGACTACGAGCAGTACTTC
CDR3 protein: CASSFTGDYEQYF

J gene: TRBJ2-7
V gene: TRBV4-1
D gene: NA
clone size: NA
CDR3 DNA: TGCGCCAGCAGCCAACAGAGGCTAACCCCCTACGAGCAGTACTTC
CDR3 protein: CASSQQRLTPYEQYF

J gene: TRBJ1-5
V gene: TRBV19
D gene: TRBD1
clone size: NA
CDR3 DNA: TGTGCCAGTAGTATAACCGGGACAGCTTCCTATAGCAATCAGCCCCAGCATTTT
CDR3 protein: CASSITGTASYSNQPQHF

J gene: TRBJ2-7
V gene: TRBV5-1
D gene: NA
clone size: NA
CDR3 DNA: TGCGCCAGCAGGGACAGCGCGACGGCCGAGCAGTACTTC
CDR3 protein: CASRDSATAEQYF

J gene: TRBJ1-5
V gene: TRBV19
D gene: TRBD1
clone size: few
CDR3 DNA: TGTGCCAGTAGACCACCGGGACAGGGTAATCAGCCCCAGCATTTT
CDR3 protein: CASRPPGQGNQPQHF